This passage covers 31 T cell receptor beta chains from one sample sequenced in a study of metastatic and nonmetastatic thyroid tumors. TCRdb recomputed clones from the PCR reads via MiXCR. The data contain around 15,000 clones, over 20% of them singletons. There were no patients who had received any treatment before thyroid surgery. The sequencing input was tumor tissue. Receptors were obtained from a female donor with papillary thyroid cancer or a benign thyroid nodule (not recorded which). Some clones in this sample may be carry-over from other donors' samples.

This clone is medium-sized. The rearrangement links TRBV2 to TRBJ2-1; D is possibly TRBD1 or TRBD2 (5 bases each). The CDR3 is made up of 15 amino acids. Per germline, CDR1 SNHLY and CDR2 FYNNEI. V was shortened by 6 bases and J by 7 bases, with 19 bases between the two germline ends. The CDR3 nucleotides are TGTGCCAGCAGGGGGGAACTAGTGAGAGCGAATGAGCAGTTCTTC. As protein: CASRGELVRANEQFF.

The chain couples TRBV6-4 to TRBJ2-1, with a weak D call TRBD1 (5 bases). The germline V gene encodes CDR1 MRHNA and CDR2 SNTAGT. This CDR3 contains 13 residues. Deletions cut 0 bases from V and 5 bases from J, with 5 bases between. The CDR3 spells CASSDSDNNEQFF. The CDR3 DNA follows: TGTGCCAGCAGTGACTCGGACAACAATGAGCAGTTCTTC.

With regard to this clone: The germline gene is not matched at one end of the junction; a read error may be the cause. This rearrangement joins TRBV11-2 to TRBJ2-1, with 12 nucleotides matching TRBD2. Germline lookup yields CDR1 SGHAT and CDR2 FQNNGV. The CDR3 has 15 residues. For the CDR3, the DNA is TGTGTCAGCACCATAGGACTAGCGGGAAAAGATGAGCAGTTCTTC. Translating it yields CVSTIGLAGKDEQFF. The whole variable domain, filled in from reference TRBV11-2 and TRBJ2-1, reads EAGVAQSPRYKIIEKRQSVAFWCNPISGHATLYWYQQILGQGPKLLIQFQNNGVVDDSQLPKDRFSAERLKGVDSTLKIQPAKLEDSAVYLCVSTIGLAGKDEQFFGPGTRLTVL.

This chain connects TRBV5-1 to TRBJ2-1, with 11 bases aligning to TRBD2. CDR3 length equals 15 residues. V lost 4 bases and J lost 5; bases outside the gene matches: 5. Germline CDR1 SGHRS, CDR2 YFSETQ. Written as DNA, the CDR3 is TGCGCCAGCAGCACCCTAGCGGGAGGAGACAATGAGCAGTTCTTC. It is translated as CASSTLAGGDNEQFF.

There are a few counts of this clone. The V gene is TRBV11-2, the J gene TRBJ2-7, with 13 positions matching TRBD2. Germline-derived CDR1 and CDR2 are SGHAT and FQNNGV. This CDR3 contains 17 residues. V gave up 4 bases and J gave up 2 bases; unmatched junction bases: 8. CDR3 in amino acids: CASSSITGTSGTYEQYF. The CDR3 coding sequence is TGTGCCAGCAGCTCTATTACCGGGACTAGCGGGACCTACGAGCAGTACTTC.

Only a few counts were recorded for this clone. J is TRBJ2-7 and V is TRBV28; D possibly corresponds to TRBD1 (5 bases). Germline V CDR1 and CDR2: MDHEN, SYDVKM. V lost 5 bases, J lost 4 bases, and 18 bases lay in between. The CDR3 is 15 amino acids. Here the CDR3 reads CASSPTGTKYYEQYF. The CDR3 DNA sequence: TGTGCCAGCAGTCCTACAGGAACTAAATATTACGAGCAGTACTTC.

This clone was found many times. The V call is TRBV6-4, the J call TRBJ1-6, with 9 nucleotides matching TRBD1. The germline gives CDR1 MRHNA, CDR2 SNTAGT. The V and J ends lost 6 bases and 8 bases, in that order; junction bases with no gene match: 8. The CDR3 has 15 residues. The CDR3 DNA sequence: TGTGCCAGCAGCTTACACAGGGGGCAAGATTCACCCCTCCACTTT. Protein product: CASSLHRGQDSPLHF.

This clone was counted many times. The gene calls are TRBV28 and TRBJ1-5; 7 bases align to TRBD1. The trim removed 5 bases at V and 1 base at J, leaving 8 bases unmatched. The CDR3 is 16 amino acids. Germline V CDR1 and CDR2: MDHEN, SYDVKM. CDR3 sequence reads: CASSLTQGGSNQPQHF. CDR3 bases: TGTGCCAGCAGTCTCACTCAGGGGGGAAGCAATCAGCCCCAGCATTTT.

CDR3 sequence reads: CSARGGQGSPSPHTDTQYF. In DNA, the CDR3 is TGCAGTGCTAGAGGGGGACAGGGGTCCCCATCCCCCCACACAGATACGCAGTATTTT. This chain joins TRBV20-1 and TRBJ2-3; 10 bases line up with TRBD1. The CDR3 loop spans 19 amino acids. After removal of 1 base from V and 2 bases from J, the junction contained 15 bases not matched to a gene. Per germline, CDR1 DFQATT and CDR2 SNEGSKA (reference sequence).

This clone turned up a few times. This chain links TRBV10-3 with TRBJ2-7; 10 bases fit TRBD2. The CDR3 totals 15 residues. CDR1 and CDR2 from the germline V gene are ENHRY and SYGVKD. Trimming removed 6 bases from V and 1 base from J; junction bases left unmatched: 6. CDR3 residues: CAISSGLAVSYEQYF. CDR3 sequence (DNA): TGTGCCATCAGCTCCGGACTAGCGGTATCCTACGAGCAGTACTTC.

This clone came up once. One junction end disagrees with the germline gene, perhaps due to a read error. V usage is TRBV20-1 and J usage is TRBJ2-7, with D tentatively TRBD2 (7 bases). The CDR3 is 15 residues long. Germline V gene data show CDR1 as DFQATT and CDR2 as SNEGSKA (reference sequence). CDR3 sequence reads: CSARDRGAVDYEQYF. As DNA, the CDR3 is TGCAGCGCTAGAGATCGGGGGGCAGTGGACTACGAGCAGTACTTC.

Notes on this clone: At one boundary the junction diverges from the germline segment, which might be a read error. This rearrangement joins TRBV11-1 to TRBJ2-3, with 7 bases fitting TRBD2. The CDR3 loop spans 17 amino acids. From germline, CDR1 is SGHAT and CDR2 FQDESV (reference sequence). CDR3 coding DNA: TGTGCCAGCAGCTTAGGAGGATGGGGACTATGCACATATACGCAGTATTTT. Encoded protein: CASSLGGWGLCTYTQYF.

This clone has at least ten counts. This chain joins TRBV12-3 or TRBV12-4 and TRBJ2-3; D unresolved. The CDR3 consists of 15 residues. V dropped 6 bases and J dropped 1 base, with 14 bases sitting between them. The CDR3 is CASRRLDKGTDTQYF. The CDR3 coding sequence is TGTGCCAGCAGAAGACTCGACAAAGGCACAGATACGCAGTATTTT.

The chain is built from TRBV18 and TRBJ1-5; D is perhaps TRBD1 (5 bases). V shed 4 bases and J shed 7 bases, with 17 bases lying between them. Germline lookup yields CDR1 KGHSH and CDR2 LQKENI. The CDR3 has 15 residues. The CDR3 nucleotides are TGTGCCAGCTCACGGGGCCTCCGGGGCGGGCAGCCCCAGCATTTT. Protein product: CASSRGLRGGQPQHF.

V usage is TRBV9 and J usage is TRBJ2-3, with 10 bases matching TRBD2. This CDR3 comprises 16 residues. Germline CDR1 reads SGDLS; CDR2 reads YYNGEE. V was pared by 0 bases and J by 5 bases, with 6 bases of the junction left unmatched. The CDR3 loop reads CASSVGSGRAQDTQYF. In DNA form, the CDR3 reads TGTGCCAGCAGCGTAGGAAGCGGGAGGGCCCAAGATACGCAGTATTTT.

A few counts support this clone. The chain carries TRBV6-1 and TRBJ1-1, with D uncertain. Germline V lookup: CDR1 MNHNS, CDR2 SASEGT. V was clipped by 5 bases and J by 3 bases, with 13 bases between them. This CDR3 has 14 residues. Here the CDR3 DNA reads TGTGCCAGCAGTCGAACCGAAGGGTACACTGAAGCTTTCTTT. Translating it yields CASSRTEGYTEAFF.

Ten or more counts support this clone. The J gene is TRBJ1-2, the V gene TRBV12-3 or TRBV12-4; a weak D match, TRBD1 (6 bases). V was clipped by 6 bases and J by 8 bases, with 13 bases between them. This CDR3 is built from 12 residues. This CDR3 is CASSQGQTGYTF. As DNA, the CDR3 is TGTGCCAGCAGCCAGGGACAAACCGGCTACACCTTC.

This clone came up once. The chain couples TRBV6-1 to TRBJ2-5, with D unresolved. In germline, CDR1 is MNHNS, CDR2 SASEGT. The length of the CDR3 is 13 residues. Trimming pared 6 bases from V and 7 bases from J, leaving 15 bases between. CDR3 sequence reads: CASSQGISGTQYF. CDR3 DNA: TGTGCCAGCAGCCAAGGGATTTCTGGGACCCAGTACTTC.

The chain joins TRBV19 to TRBJ2-7; 12 bases match TRBD2. V lost 6 bases, J lost 0 bases, and 0 bases stayed unmatched. CDR3 length equals 14 residues. Germline CDR1 LNHDA, CDR2 SQIVND (reference sequence). The CDR3 loop is CASRTSGSSYEQYF. The CDR3 region has the DNA TGTGCCAGTAGGACTAGCGGGAGCTCCTACGAGCAGTACTTC.

This clone showed up just a few times. The chain uses TRBV12-3 or TRBV12-4 and TRBJ1-5; D remains unclear. Trimming cost V 4 bases and J 5 bases, with 9 bases left between them. The CDR3 is 13 residues long. The CDR3 loop reads CASSWGRDQPQHF. The CDR3 DNA sequence: TGTGCCAGCAGTTGGGGTAGGGATCAGCCCCAGCATTTT.

The sample holds many counts of this clone. This rearrangement joins TRBV19 to TRBJ1-2; 8 nucleotides agree with TRBD1. This CDR3 region has 15 residues. The trim removed 0 bases at V and 8 bases at J, leaving 8 bases unmatched. Germline V CDR1 and CDR2: LNHDA, SQIVND (reference sequence). The CDR3 coding sequence is TGTGCCAGTAGTATAGACAGGACAGGGTTGAGCGGCTACACCTTC. It specifies CASSIDRTGLSGYTF.

By sample share, this clone is medium-sized. V usage is TRBV4-1 and J usage is TRBJ1-3, with D tentatively TRBD1 (5 bases). The CDR3 consists of 15 residues. Germline CDR1 MGHRA, CDR2 YSYEKL. The V end was cut by 0 bases, the J end by 4 bases, with 10 bases between. For the CDR3, the DNA is TGCGCCAGCAGCCAAGATCCCGGGGACGGAAACACCATATATTTT. Its protein is CASSQDPGDGNTIYF.

This clone was seen at least ten times. This chain joins TRBV19 and TRBJ2-5; tentatively, D is TRBD1 (6 bases). V shed 4 bases and J shed 5 bases, with 20 bases lying between them. This CDR3 has 16 residues. CDR1 and CDR2 from the germline V gene are LNHDA and SQIVND (reference sequence). The CDR3 nucleotides read TGTGCCAGTAGTAATCGCGGGTCCTCCCAGGGGGAGACCCAGTACTTC. Translated, it gives CASSNRGSSQGETQYF.

Details on this clone: The junction shows a germline mismatch at one end, possibly a read error. The J gene is TRBJ2-7, the V gene TRBV7-2; tentatively, D is TRBD1 (5 bases). The germline V gene has CDR1 SGHTA and CDR2 FQGNSA. The CDR3 has 13 residues. CDR3 sequence reads: CANSLSPGQEQYF. CDR3 DNA sequence: TGTGCCAACAGCTTATCCCCAGGGCAAGAGCAGTACTTC.

The chain has TRBV13 and TRBJ2-7; possibly TRBD2 for D (5 bases). V dropped 0 bases and J dropped 2 bases, with 14 bases sitting between them. CDR3 length: 16 residues. Germline CDR1 and CDR2: PRHDT and FYEKMQ (reference sequence). The CDR3 DNA is TGTGCCAGCAGCTTAGGCTTTGCGACTACGACCTACGAGCAGTACTTC. Encoded protein: CASSLGFATTTYEQYF.

In the case of this clone: This could be a read error, since a much larger clone is one nucleotide away. V gene TRBV20-1 combines with J gene TRBJ2-3; 10 bases agree with TRBD1. From germline, CDR1 is DFQATT and CDR2 SNEGSKA (reference sequence). The CDR3 has 14 residues. With 7 bases clipped from V and 1 base from J, the junction kept 5 bases outside the gene matches. CDR3 DNA sequence: TGCAGTGTTAGCGACAGGGGGCGCACAGATACGCAGTATTTT. This translates into CSVSDRGRTDTQYF.

By share, this clone counts as medium-sized. The rearrangement links TRBV14 to TRBJ1-2, with a tentative D call TRBD1 (6 bases). In germline, CDR1 is SGHDN, CDR2 FVKESK. The CDR3 extends over 15 amino acids. Trimming left V 2 bases short and J 4 bases short, with 14 bases between. The DNA of the CDR3 is TGTGCCAGCAGCCAATGGGGGGGCACACTCTATGGCTACACCTTC. This encodes CASSQWGGTLYGYTF.

Sample share makes this clone medium-sized. The gene calls are TRBV30 and TRBJ2-7; the match to TRBD2 covers 8 bases. Trimming cost V 0 bases and J 6 bases; bases outside gene matches: 10. The germline V gene encodes CDR1 GTSNPN and CDR2 SVGIG (reference sequence). This CDR3 region has 15 residues. The CDR3 is CAWSVFGREGGEQYF. Here the CDR3 DNA reads TGTGCCTGGAGTGTATTCGGTCGGGAGGGAGGCGAGCAGTACTTC.

By share, this clone counts as medium-sized. The J gene is TRBJ1-1, the V gene TRBV19; no clear D. The CDR3 has 13 amino acids. With 3 bases removed from V and 1 base from J, the gap between germline ends came to 6 bases. CDR1 LNHDA and CDR2 SQIVND come from the germline V gene (reference sequence). CDR3 residues: CASSIWGNTEAFF. Here the CDR3 DNA reads TGTGCCAGTAGTATTTGGGGGAACACTGAAGCTTTCTTT.

The V gene is TRBV19, the J gene TRBJ2-7; TRBD2 is a possible D gene (5 bases). V was shortened by 1 base and J by 6 bases, with 13 bases between the two germline ends. The CDR3 has 14 residues. Germline loops: CDR1 LNHDA, CDR2 SQIVND (reference sequence). CDR3: CASSIAASSGEQYF. In DNA form, the CDR3 reads TGTGCCAGTAGTATAGCAGCTAGCTCGGGCGAGCAGTACTTC.

This chain joins TRBV6-1 and TRBJ1-1; D ambiguous. V was trimmed by 6 bases and J by 6 bases, leaving 17 bases between them. The CDR3 runs to 14 residues. The germline CDR1 and CDR2 sequences are MNHNS and SASEGT. This chain's CDR3 is CASRARPPRSEAFF. CDR3 nucleotide sequence: TGTGCCAGCAGAGCCAGACCCCCAAGGTCTGAAGCTTTCTTT.